This paragraph reports one T cell receptor (beta chain). What it binds is not known. The CDR3 extends over 16 amino acids. CDR1 SEHNR and CDR2 FQNEAQ come from the germline V gene (reference sequence). After removal of 6 bases from V and 1 base from J, the junction contained 7 bases not matched to a gene. This specimen belongs to a study of cytomegalovirus exposure and HLA in healthy donors. Study observations and caveats: The study reported that TCR beta sequences accurately predicted HLA-A and HLA-B alleles in most subjects. Later work associated fewer than 20,000 TCR beta sequences with HLA alleles at 0.05 false discovery rate.

The PCR employed 60 Vbeta primers together with 13 Jbeta primers. Only in-frame clones appear in the TCRdb table, and some are missing; sequencing was by immunoSEQ multiplex PCR. The sample lists approximately 220,000 clones, approximately 79% occurring once. Sequenced input: PBMCs. The chain links TRBV7-9 to TRBJ2-7; TRBD2 aligns across 12 bases. The sequence came from a male donor in good health and CMV-seronegative. Here the CDR3 DNA reads TGTGCCAGCAGTCGACGACTAGCGGGGGATTCCTACGAGCAGTACTTC. Its protein is CASSRRLAGDSYEQYF.